This record concerns one T cell receptor (beta chain) sequence. This sample was taken from a study of CD8 T cells in Susac syndrome. Trimming cost V 4 bases and J 7 bases, with 17 bases left between them. Looked up from germline, CDR1 is SGHRS and CDR2 is YFSETQ. The CDR3 extends over 14 amino acids. The TEMRA cells underwent FACS enrichment, while the CD8+ and CD4+ T cells underwent negative isolation. It was with random hexamers that about 0.45 to 1 ug RNA was reverse transcribed. An immunoSEQ multiplex PCR amplified TCR beta CDR3 over 54 Vbeta and 13 Jbeta. Each CDR3 protein gets one entry after TCRdb re-called the immunoSEQ multiplex PCR reads with MiXCR. The sample contains a few hundred thousand distinct CDR3 sequences, 95% of which appear only once.

What was sequenced was CD4+ T cells from PBMCs. This receptor was identified in a human donor with multiple sclerosis. The chain is built from TRBV5-1 and TRBJ2-5; D may be TRBD1 or TRBD2 (7 bases each). The chain's CDR3 is CASSPTPGGGTQYF. The CDR3 DNA follows: TGCGCCAGCAGCCCCACTCCAGGGGGGGGGACCCAGTACTTC.